The next 13 T cell receptor beta chains were all read from a single sample in a study of blood T cell repertoires in COVID-19. Produced via immunoSEQ multiplex PCR; TCRdb's table is partial and in-frame only. Among about 44,000 clones listed, 70% to 90% were seen once. The sequenced sample consisted of peripheral blood. All receptors derive from an older man with active COVID-19.

This chain connects TRBV29-1 to TRBJ2-1; tentatively, D is TRBD2 (6 bases). The V gene's germline CDR1 is SQVTM and CDR2 ANQGSEA. The CDR3 runs to 12 residues. The ends were cut back, 7 bases at V and 5 bases at J, with 12 bases in the middle. CDR3 amino acids: CSAGESDNEQFF. The CDR3 DNA reads as TGCAGCGCGGGGGAGTCCGACAATGAGCAGTTCTTC.

The J gene is TRBJ1-6, the V gene TRBV7-3; 9 bases align to TRBD1. CDR1 SGHTA and CDR2 FQGTGA come from the germline V gene. Germline trimming cut 6 bases from V and 8 bases from J; bases unmatched to any gene: 8. This CDR3 spans 15 amino acids. CDR3 nucleotides: TGTGCCAGCAGGAGGACGGGACAGGGATATTCACCCCTCCACTTT. Translated: CASRRTGQGYSPLHF.

The rearrangement joins TRBV19 to TRBJ2-3, with D perhaps TRBD2 (7 bases). V was trimmed by 5 bases and J by 2 bases, leaving 17 bases between them. Germline V gives CDR1 LNHDA, CDR2 SQIVND (reference sequence). The CDR3 contains 16 residues. As DNA, the CDR3 is TGTGCCAGTAGTGGTTGGGGGGGCCGAACCACAGATACGCAGTATTTT. It codes for CASSGWGGRTTDTQYF.

This chain connects TRBV2 to TRBJ2-7; 9 nucleotides agree with TRBD2. CDR1 is SNHLY and CDR2 is FYNNEI in the germline V gene. CDR3 length equals 15 residues. V was clipped by 2 bases and J by 3 bases; unmatched bases: 5. The CDR3 is CASSEMTSGDYEQYF. Here the CDR3 DNA reads TGTGCCAGCAGTGAAATGACTAGCGGAGACTACGAGCAGTACTTC.

This chain links TRBV3-1 (or the pseudogene TRBV3-2) with TRBJ1-5; no firm D call. V was shortened by 4 bases and J by 6 bases, with 7 bases between the two germline ends. Germline V gene data show CDR1 as LGHDT and CDR2 as YNNKEL (reference sequence). The CDR3 is made up of 12 amino acids. The CDR3 coding sequence is TGTGCCAGCAGCCGGGAGGGTCAGCCCCAGCATTTT. It translates to CASSREGQPQHF.

This sequence joins TRBV7-2 and TRBJ2-2; tentative D call: TRBD1 (5 bases). Germline CDR1 and CDR2: SGHTA and FQGNSA. V was pared by 3 bases and J by 3 bases, with 14 bases between. This CDR3 contains 16 residues. CDR3 protein: CASSLEGAIDTGELFF. DNA for the CDR3: TGTGCCAGCAGCTTGGAAGGGGCGATAGACACCGGGGAGCTGTTTTTT. Variable domain in full (rest from reference TRBV7-2 and TRBJ2-2): GAGVSQSPSNKVTEKGKDVELRCDPISGHTALYWYRQSLGQGLEFLIYFQGNSAPDKSGLPSDRFSAERTGGSVSTLTIQRTQQEDSAVYLCASSLEGAIDTGELFFGEGSRLTVL.

The chain joins TRBV6-2 or TRBV6-3 to TRBJ2-7; weak D call: TRBD2 (7 bases). V was pared by 0 bases and J by 4 bases, with 13 bases between. From germline, CDR1 is MNHEY and CDR2 SVGEGT. CDR3 length: 15 residues. The CDR3 DNA reads as TGTGCCAGCAGTTACTCACGCGGGGGCCCATACGAGCAGTACTTC. It translates to CASSYSRGGPYEQYF.

The chain has TRBV3-1 (or the pseudogene TRBV3-2) and TRBJ1-2; TRBD1 matches at 8 bases. V trimming: 1 base; J trimming: 3 bases; junction bases outside the gene matches: 7. Germline V CDR1 and CDR2: LGHDT, YNNKEL (reference sequence). The CDR3 runs 16 residues. The CDR3, as DNA: TGTGCCAGCAGCCAAGGGGGCCCGACAGGGGACTATGGCTACACCTTC. Its translation is CASSQGGPTGDYGYTF.

This rearrangement joins TRBV4-3 to TRBJ1-4, with 7 bases lining up with TRBD1. The CDR3 is 16 residues long. CDR1 and CDR2 (germline): LGHNA, YSLEER. J gave up 8 bases and V 0 bases, and 9 bases lay outside the gene matches. CDR3 sequence reads: CASSQDGGRGREKLFF. The CDR3 DNA reads as TGCGCCAGCAGCCAAGATGGGGGAAGGGGGCGAGAAAAACTGTTTTTT.

A single count supports this clone. The V and J genes are TRBV7-2 and TRBJ2-1; no definite D call. CDR1 is SGHTA, CDR2 FQGNSA, per germline. The CDR3 contains 12 residues. V lost 5 bases and J lost 5, with 7 bases in between. In DNA form, the CDR3 reads TGTGCCAGCAGCACCATAGACAATGAGCAGTTCTTC. It yields the protein CASSTIDNEQFF. Together with reference TRBV7-2 and TRBJ2-1, the CDR3 gives the full variable domain: GAGVSQSPSNKVTEKGKDVELRCDPISGHTALYWYRQSLGQGLEFLIYFQGNSAPDKSGLPSDRFSAERTGGSVSTLTIQRTQQEDSAVYLCASSTIDNEQFFGPGTRLTVL.

V and J are TRBV6-6 and TRBJ2-5; 10 bases line up with TRBD1. CDR3 length equals 15 residues. In germline, CDR1 is MNHNY, CDR2 SVGAGI (reference sequence). J lost 4 bases, V lost 7 bases, and 9 bases had no gene match. CDR3 in DNA: TGTGCCAGCAAGCGCCGGGACAGGGGTTCAGAGACCCAGTACTTC. Amino acids: CASKRRDRGSETQYF.

This chain connects TRBV6-6 to TRBJ2-3; no firm D call. Trimming cost V 0 bases and J 6 bases, with 10 bases left between them. The CDR3 consists of 14 residues. CDR1 MNHNY and CDR2 SVGAGI come from the germline V gene (reference sequence). The CDR3 bases are TGTGCCAGCAGTTACTCGAGCTTCTTCGATACGCAGTATTTT. Its protein product is CASSYSSFFDTQYF.

This chain links TRBV6-5 with TRBJ1-4, with a weak D call TRBD1 (5 bases). The V gene's germline CDR1 is MNHEY and CDR2 SVGAGI. V lost 5 bases and J 8 bases, leaving 15 bases between the germline ends. There are 14 residues in the CDR3. This chain's CDR3 is CASSLRQDTEKLFF. The CDR3 DNA reads as TGTGCCAGCAGTCTACGTCAGGACACGGAAAAACTGTTTTTT.